The clone carrying this T cell receptor beta chain was picked up many times. Its antigen remains unidentified. Amplification of TCR beta CDR3 regions was performed using RNA transcripts as template. HTBI primers were the set used in a first-round RT-PCR of the TCR CDR3. From the multiplex PCR reads, TCRdb called clonotypes with MiXCR, one entry per CDR3 protein. The data contain around 380,000 distinct CDR3 sequences, about 14% of them singletons. Trimming at V came to 9 bases and at J to 6 bases, leaving 6 bases not matched to a gene. Germline values: CDR1 SNHLY, CDR2 FYNNEI. The CDR3 extends over 13 amino acids. Blood dates from first hyperthyroidism diagnosis, before any ophthalmopathy symptoms. Extraction of PBMCs used 8.5 to 10 ml of fresh peripheral blood. This sample was taken from a study of T cells in Graves' hyperthyroidism and ophthalmopathy. Overall study: At initial diagnosis, before any treatment had begun, peripheral blood was obtained. Study-level results: The model predicted ophthalmopathy a median around six months before onset.

The gene calls are TRBV2 and TRBJ1-1, with 11 positions matching TRBD1. Sequencing was performed on blood. The sequence came from a man aged 25-45 years with Graves' hyperthyroidism that later progressed to Graves' ophthalmopathy. The CDR3 region is CARQDRGQAEAFF. For the CDR3, the DNA is TGTGCCAGACAGGACAGGGGGCAAGCTGAAGCTTTCTTT.